This TCR beta chain came from a study of breast tumors, draining lymph nodes, adjacent tissues. There are 13 residues in the CDR3. Deletions cut 3 bases from V and 6 bases from J, with 12 bases between. Germline V gives CDR1 LNHDA, CDR2 SQIVND (reference sequence). General study findings and limits: The lymph node origin of tumor T cells was framed as consistent with a hypothesis, not demonstrated. Tumor TCR diversity was below lymph nodes but above nontumor tissue. Luminal-like breast cancer showed significantly greater tumor-nontumor repertoire similarity than basal-like breast cancer did.

This clonotype was counted many times. Its matching antigen is unknown. Breast cancer patients provided tissue from their axillary draining lymph nodes. MiXCR was run by TCRdb on the multiplex PCR reads, yielding one entry per CDR3 protein. The data show about 230,000 distinct CDR3 sequences, about a third seen once. The sequenced material came from axillary lymph node tissue. The source of this sequence is a female donor with breast cancer. Some clones in this sample may be carry-over from other donors' samples. The chain is built from TRBV19 and TRBJ2-7; D is undetermined. The CDR3 is CASSIGVRGEQYF. For the CDR3, the DNA is TGTGCCAGTAGTATCGGAGTCCGCGGCGAGCAGTACTTC.